This TCR beta chain was identified in a study of cytomegalovirus exposure and HLA in healthy donors. The wider study: Inside one of the first data releases sat about 85 million unique TCRs taken from HLA-typed donors.

This CDR3 region has 14 residues. Germline V lookup: CDR1 LNHNV, CDR2 YYDKDF (reference sequence). The V and J ends lost 6 bases and 7 bases, in that order; junction bases with no gene match: 8. The donors, nominally healthy at sampling, likely had unrecorded immune exposures. Of note for this clone: Its antigen is currently unknown.

The PCR made use of 60 Vbeta and 13 Jbeta primers. Only in-frame clones appear in the TCRdb table, and some are missing; sequencing was by immunoSEQ multiplex PCR. The sample consists of more than 150,000 clones, about four fifths of them appearing once. Study-level findings and limits: The analysis excluded some indistinguishable V segments, including TRBV6-2 and TRBV6-3. TCR beta V- and J-gene trimming, according to a later analysis, was linked to a missense DCLRE1C variant.

The V call is TRBV15, the J call TRBJ2-7, with 11 bases lining up with TRBD1. The sample was PBMCs. The TCR was taken from a man between 35 and 55 years old in good health and CMV-seronegative. The CDR3 region has the DNA TGTGCCACCAGTGAGGACAGGGGGCGAGGGGAGCAGTACTTC. Translated, it gives CATSEDRGRGEQYF.